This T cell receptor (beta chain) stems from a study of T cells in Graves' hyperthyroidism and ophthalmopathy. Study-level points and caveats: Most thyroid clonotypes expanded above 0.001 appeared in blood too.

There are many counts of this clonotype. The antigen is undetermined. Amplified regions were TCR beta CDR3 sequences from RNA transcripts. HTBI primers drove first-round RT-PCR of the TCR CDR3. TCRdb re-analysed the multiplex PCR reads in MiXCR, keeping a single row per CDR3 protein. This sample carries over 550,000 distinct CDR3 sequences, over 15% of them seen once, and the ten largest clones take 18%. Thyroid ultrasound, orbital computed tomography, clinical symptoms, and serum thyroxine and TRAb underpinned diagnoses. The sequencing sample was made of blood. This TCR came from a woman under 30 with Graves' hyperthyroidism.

The CDR3 loop reads CATGLSSYNEQFF. CDR3 coding DNA: TGTGCCACCGGTCTTAGCTCCTACAATGAGCAGTTCTTC. The chain joins TRBV24-1 to TRBJ2-1; the D is unclear. The CDR3 has 13 amino acids. The germline V and J ends were trimmed by 9 bases and 0 bases, with 8 bases remaining between them. Germline CDR1 reads KGHDR; CDR2 reads SFDVKD.